A single sample gave rise to the 31 T cell receptor beta chains below, sequenced in a study of blood T cell repertoires in COVID-19 (dated by TCRdb to the early 2020s). The library was prepared using the immunoSEQ multiplex PCR assay. TCRdb holds this immuneACCESS table with in-frame rearrangements only. Some clones are missing; in checked studies, unresolved V genes explain under half, and the rest has no known cause. The sample includes about 200,000 clones, with 70% to 90% observed a single time. The ten largest clones add up to over 7% of the sample. Sequenced input: PBMCs or T cells enriched from blood (not recorded which). All receptors derive from a young woman who had recovered from COVID-19.

The genes are TRBV7-9 and TRBJ2-5; 9 nucleotides match TRBD1. The CDR3 covers 16 residues. The V segment lost 4 bases and the J segment 3 bases; nucleotides outside the gene matches: 9. Germline CDR1 reads SEHNR; CDR2 reads FQNEAQ (reference sequence). In DNA, the CDR3 is TGTGCCAGCAGCTCCCGGGACAGGGAAGGAGAAGAGACCCAGTACTTC. It translates to CASSSRDREGEETQYF.

On this clone itself: Other DNA sequences within the sample encode an identical CDR3. The chain combines TRBV10-2 with TRBJ2-2; D not resolved. The germline V gene has CDR1 WSHSY and CDR2 SAAADI. The CDR3 totals 12 residues. V lost 6 bases and J 5 bases, leaving 7 bases between the germline ends. CDR3: CASSLSTGELFF. In DNA, the CDR3 is TGCGCCAGCAGCCTTTCGACCGGGGAGCTGTTTTTT.

The CDR3 DNA reads as TGTGCCAGCACTGAAACAGGGTTCTATGGCTACACCTTC. Protein product: CASTETGFYGYTF. The V call is TRBV5-6, the J call TRBJ1-2, with D possibly being TRBD1 (6 bases). Germline CDR1 is SGHDT and CDR2 is YYEEEE. The CDR3 runs 13 residues. V was pared by 6 bases and J by 4 bases, with 13 bases between.

The CDR3 here is CASGTGPYEQYF. The CDR3 DNA follows: TGTGCCAGCGGGACAGGTCCCTACGAGCAGTACTTC. The gene calls are TRBV6-5 and TRBJ2-7; 8 nucleotides align to TRBD1. V lost 8 bases to trimming and J lost 2 bases; unmatched junction nucleotides: 2. CDR1 MNHEY and CDR2 SVGAGI come from the germline V gene. This CDR3 has 12 amino acids.

The J gene is TRBJ1-5, the V gene TRBV2, with D uncertain. The V end lost 2 bases, the J end lost 0 bases, and 14 bases lay between the germline ends. The germline V gene encodes CDR1 SNHLY and CDR2 FYNNEI. This CDR3 contains 17 residues. CDR3 protein: CASSESRVHSSNQPQHF. CDR3 DNA sequence: TGTGCCAGCAGTGAATCGCGGGTACACAGTAGCAATCAGCCCCAGCATTTT.

The gene calls are TRBV19 and TRBJ1-5; TRBD1 is a possible D gene (6 bases). This CDR3 is built from 15 residues. V lost 3 bases and J 4 bases, leaving 13 bases between the germline ends. CDR1 LNHDA and CDR2 SQIVND come from the germline V gene (reference sequence). CDR3 nucleotide sequence: TGTGCCAGTAGTATTAGGTGGCAGGGGAATCAGCCCCAGCATTTT. Amino acids: CASSIRWQGNQPQHF.

The chain combines TRBV6-5 with TRBJ1-3; no reliable D call. Germline-derived CDR1 and CDR2 are MNHEY and SVGAGI. V was cut by 7 bases and J by 0 bases, with 7 bases left in between. There are 13 residues in the CDR3. CDR3: CASKILSGNTIYF. In nucleotides, the CDR3 is TGTGCCAGCAAAATCCTCTCTGGAAACACCATATATTTT.

This clone showed up just once. The rearrangement uses TRBV6-5 and TRBJ2-5, with 9 bases lining up with TRBD1. CDR1 MNHEY and CDR2 SVGAGI come from the germline V gene. Germline trimming cut 7 bases from V and 1 base from J; bases unmatched to any gene: 4. The CDR3 covers 14 residues. The chain's CDR3 is CASKDRGIQETQYF. The CDR3 DNA reads TGTGCCAGCAAGGACAGGGGAATCCAAGAGACCCAGTACTTC.

The chain recombines TRBV24-1 with TRBJ2-1, with D unresolved. V was trimmed by 0 bases and J by 4 bases, leaving 9 bases between them. The CDR3 has 15 residues. Germline lookup yields CDR1 KGHDR and CDR2 SFDVKD. CDR3 in DNA: TGTGCCACCAGTGATTTGCAGGCAACGTACAATGAGCAGTTCTTC. Amino acids: CATSDLQATYNEQFF.

The V and J genes are TRBV4-1 and TRBJ2-7; 8 bases are shared with TRBD1. The CDR3 contains 16 residues. Trimming took 0 bases from V and 2 from J; bases not matched to a gene: 6. CDR1 is MGHRA, CDR2 YSYEKL, per germline. DNA of the CDR3: TGCGCCAGCAGCCAAGACGGACAGGGAAAAACCTACGAGCAGTACTTC. It is translated as CASSQDGQGKTYEQYF.

The chain uses TRBV2 and TRBJ1-5; TRBD1 aligns across 7 bases. The CDR3 totals 14 residues. The germline CDR1 and CDR2 sequences are SNHLY and FYNNEI. Unmatched junction bases numbered 6, after V lost 6 bases and J lost 4 bases. CDR3 amino acids: CASRADRDNQPQHF. DNA for the CDR3: TGTGCCAGCAGGGCTGACAGGGATAATCAGCCCCAGCATTTT.

This sequence joins TRBV10-2 and TRBJ2-1, with TRBD2 identical over 12 bases. CDR1 WSHSY and CDR2 SAAADI come from the germline V gene. There are 19 residues in the CDR3. J was trimmed by 0 bases and V by 1 base; bases with no gene match: 7. The CDR3 sequence: CASSEWRLAGGSSYNEQFF. The DNA of the CDR3 is TGCGCCAGCAGTGAGTGGCGTCTAGCGGGGGGGAGCTCCTACAATGAGCAGTTCTTC.

The CDR3 DNA is TGTGCCAGCAGCTTATTGGGCGTACCCTCTGGGGCCAACGTCCTGACTTTC. It is translated as CASSLLGVPSGANVLTF. This sequence joins TRBV7-8 and TRBJ2-6, with D unresolved. V was trimmed by 2 bases and J by 0 bases, leaving 11 bases between them. Germline assignment: CDR1 SGHVS and CDR2 FQNEAQ. The CDR3 sequence is 17 residues long.

J is TRBJ2-1 and V is TRBV6-1; 8 nucleotides match TRBD1. CDR1 is MNHNS and CDR2 is SASEGT in the germline V gene. J gave up 2 bases and V 4 bases, and 7 bases lay outside the gene matches. This CDR3 has 16 amino acids. CDR3 sequence: CASSGAQGEPYNEQFF. The CDR3 region has the DNA TGTGCCAGCAGTGGAGCACAGGGGGAACCCTACAATGAGCAGTTCTTC.

J is TRBJ2-7 and V is TRBV5-4; TRBD1 agrees at 9 bases. This CDR3 region has 15 residues. The V and J ends lost 4 bases and 0 bases, in that order; junction bases with no gene match: 5. Germline loops: CDR1 SGHNT, CDR2 YYREEE (reference sequence). The CDR3 protein is CASSVGQGSSYEQYF. The CDR3 DNA reads TGTGCCAGCAGCGTTGGACAGGGGTCCTCCTACGAGCAGTACTTC.

The chain couples TRBV27 to TRBJ2-2; D is undetermined. The CDR3 consists of 18 residues. The V end lost 1 base, the J end lost 1 base, and 16 bases lay between the germline ends. Germline assignment: CDR1 MNHEY and CDR2 SMNVEV (reference sequence). CDR3 nucleotide sequence: TGTGCCAGCAGTTTATTTCCCGGTGGTAGCTGGAACACCGGGGAGCTGTTTTTT. Its translation is CASSLFPGGSWNTGELFF.

The chain carries TRBV6-6 and TRBJ2-7; TRBD1 aligns across 10 bases. The CDR3 spans 14 residues. Unmatched junction bases numbered 13, after V lost 8 bases and J lost 9 bases. Per the germline V gene, CDR1 is MNHNY and CDR2 is SVGAGI (reference sequence). The CDR3 region is CASFPGQGSSGQYF. In DNA, the CDR3 is TGTGCCAGCTTTCCGGGACAGGGGTCCAGTGGGCAGTACTTC.

This chain joins TRBV30 and TRBJ1-6, with unresolved D. The CDR3 extends over 14 amino acids. Per the germline V gene, CDR1 is GTSNPN and CDR2 is SVGIG (reference sequence). The V gene lost 5 bases and the J gene lost 1 base, with 9 bases spanning the gap. CDR3 DNA sequence: TGTGCCTGGGGTGGAGAGTCCTATAATTCACCCCTCCACTTT. Protein: CAWGGESYNSPLHF.

The gene calls are TRBV28 and TRBJ2-1; 14 nucleotides line up with TRBD2. V was pared by 5 bases and J by 10 bases, with 7 bases of the junction left unmatched. CDR3 length: 15 amino acids. Germline V CDR1 and CDR2: MDHEN, SYDVKM. In DNA form, the CDR3 reads TGTGCCAGCAGTACGACTAGCGGGGGGGCTGACGAGCAGTTCTTC. This translates into CASSTTSGGADEQFF.

The gene calls are TRBV5-1 and TRBJ1-1, with D possibly TRBD1 on 6 matching bases. The CDR3 sequence is 14 residues long. V lost 1 base, J lost 5 bases, and 12 bases lay in between. CDR1 is SGHRS and CDR2 is YFSETQ in the germline V gene. The CDR3 here is CASSLSGAMTEAFF. The CDR3 DNA is TGCGCCAGCAGCTTGTCAGGGGCTATGACTGAAGCTTTCTTT.

This chain joins TRBV7-9 and TRBJ2-5; tentative D call: TRBD2 (5 bases). This CDR3 is built from 14 residues. CDR1 and CDR2 (germline): SEHNR, FQNEAQ (reference sequence). V was pared by 5 bases and J by 4 bases, with 14 bases between. The CDR3 reads CASSAPGGRETQYF. The CDR3 DNA is TGTGCCAGCAGCGCCCCCGGAGGCAGAGAGACCCAGTACTTC.

This clone has just one count. V is TRBV7-3 and J is TRBJ2-3; 7 bases line up with TRBD1. The V gene end was trimmed by 0 bases and the J gene end by 3 bases; junction bases not matched to a gene: 3. Germline V CDR1 and CDR2: SGHTA, FQGTGA. CDR3 length equals 15 residues. Here the CDR3 DNA reads TGTGCCAGCAGCTTAACGGGACAGCGAACAGATACGCAGTATTTT. Its protein is CASSLTGQRTDTQYF.

This clone appeared once. The chain combines TRBV23-1 with TRBJ2-2, with D uncertain. TRBV23-1 is placed among ORFs of uncertain function. V was cut by 2 bases and J by 4 bases, with 5 bases left in between. This CDR3 contains 13 residues. The CDR3 sequence is CASSQRSTGELFF. The DNA of the CDR3 is TGCGCCAGCAGTCAAAGGAGCACCGGGGAGCTGTTTTTT.

This clone has only a few counts. This sequence joins TRBV28 and TRBJ1-6; 8 nucleotides agree with TRBD1. V shed 5 bases and J 7 bases; nucleotides not matched to a gene: 7. The CDR3 covers 15 residues. CDR1 and CDR2 from the germline V gene are MDHEN and SYDVKM. The CDR3 bases are TGTGCCAGCAGTCCAGGGGACAGGACGAATTCACCCCTCCACTTT. Translating it yields CASSPGDRTNSPLHF.

The rearrangement links TRBV4-1 to TRBJ1-5, with TRBD1 matching over 8 bases. The CDR3 is made up of 17 amino acids. Germline assignment: CDR1 MGHRA and CDR2 YSYEKL. V lost 0 bases and J lost 4; bases outside the gene matches: 8. CDR3 in amino acids: CASSQEGAGGPNQPQHF. In DNA form, the CDR3 reads TGCGCCAGCAGCCAAGAGGGGGCAGGGGGCCCAAATCAGCCCCAGCATTTT.

The rearrangement joins TRBV5-5 to TRBJ2-7, with a tentative D call TRBD1 (5 bases). This CDR3 region has 13 residues. The germline CDR1 and CDR2 sequences are SGHKS and YYEKEE (reference sequence). Trimming cost V 4 bases and J 4 bases, with 12 bases left between them. CDR3 sequence reads: CASSPDRPYEQYF. The CDR3, as DNA: TGTGCCAGCAGCCCAGACAGACCTTACGAGCAGTACTTC.

This chain uses TRBV19 with TRBJ1-2; possibly TRBD1 for D (6 bases). The germline V gene has CDR1 LNHDA and CDR2 SQIVND (reference sequence). The CDR3 runs to 16 residues. Trimming took 1 base from V and 5 from J, leaving 17 bases between them. The CDR3 reads CASSIAGAQTGYGYTF. DNA for the CDR3: TGTGCCAGTAGTATAGCTGGAGCACAGACAGGTTATGGCTACACCTTC.

This clone showed up just a few times. The chain employs TRBV5-6 and TRBJ1-1, with 7 bases matching TRBD1. The CDR3 consists of 17 residues. V lost 3 bases, J lost 1 base, and 12 bases stayed unmatched. CDR1 is SGHDT, CDR2 YYEEEE, per germline. CDR3: CASSWRTGGARNTEAFF. The CDR3 DNA reads as TGTGCCAGCAGCTGGAGGACAGGTGGGGCGCGGAACACTGAAGCTTTCTTT.

The chain links TRBV28 to TRBJ1-6; weak D call: TRBD1 (6 bases). V gave up 6 bases and J gave up 0 bases, with 9 bases separating them. Per the germline V gene, CDR1 is MDHEN and CDR2 is SYDVKM. CDR3 length: 15 residues. CDR3 protein: CASRGASSYNSPLHF. Written as DNA, the CDR3 is TGTGCCAGCAGGGGGGCGAGCTCCTATAATTCACCCCTCCACTTT.

CDR3: CASSSGTVYGYTF. CDR3 in DNA: TGTGCCAGCAGCTCCGGGACAGTCTATGGCTACACCTTC. The chain carries TRBV5-6 and TRBJ1-2; 7 bases fit TRBD1. After removal of 3 bases from V and 4 bases from J, the junction contained 3 bases not matched to a gene. The CDR3 consists of 13 residues. Germline lookup yields CDR1 SGHDT and CDR2 YYEEEE.

V and J are TRBV3-1 (or the pseudogene TRBV3-2) and TRBJ1-2; D not resolved. Trimming shortened V by 4 bases and J by 7 bases, and 19 bases separated the two germline ends. The CDR3 has 15 residues. Germline V lookup: CDR1 LGHDT, CDR2 YNNKEL (reference sequence). The CDR3 sequence is CASSPDGGWEAGYTF. For the CDR3, the DNA is TGTGCCAGCAGCCCGGACGGAGGCTGGGAGGCTGGCTACACCTTC.